This record looks at one TCR beta chain sequence and its context. The sample is drawn from a study of patients and donors after allogeneic stem cell transplantation. CDR3 length: 18 amino acids. The V gene's germline CDR1 is SGHVS and CDR2 FQNEAQ. V was shortened by 1 base and J by 0 bases, with 16 bases between the two germline ends. TCRdb re-derived calls from the RT-PCR reads in MiXCR, one entry per CDR3 protein. Of more than 55,000 distinct CDR3 sequences in the sample, about 14% are singletons; the top ten hold around 30%. The sample was blood, either unsorted or a sorted T cell fraction (not recorded which). The receptor was derived from a human donor who was either an allogeneic HSCT recipient or a stem cell or donor lymphocyte infusion donor (not recorded which). It is not recorded whose cells these are; they may come from a transplant donor. The rearrangement uses TRBV7-8 and TRBJ2-1; unclear D gene. The CDR3: CASSLGRVLPFSYNEQFF. The DNA for the CDR3 is TGTGCCAGCAGCTTAGGAAGGGTACTACCATTCTCCTACAATGAGCAGTTCTTC.